This is a list of T cell receptor beta chains from one sample in a study of regulatory T cells in long-lasting Graves disease. MiXCR, applied by TCRdb to the multiplex PCR reads, yields one record per CDR3 protein. The sample contains 550,000 to 650,000 distinct CDR3 sequences, 16% of which appear only once. This sample was also put to use in a study of T cells in Graves' hyperthyroidism and ophthalmopathy.

The sample consisted of peripheral blood mononuclear cells (PBMCs), taken at new diagnosis, from a patient treated with antithyroid drugs. The origin of the receptors is a man younger than 30 with Graves disease. CDR3s include the opening cysteine and the closing phenylalanine or tryptophan. A D gene is named only where the DNA matches it firmly. Some rows mark clone size as missing; the rest say once, few, many or name a class of expanded clone.

d_call j_call v_call clone_size cdr3_aa cdr3_nt
. TRBJ2-3 TRBV12-3/TRBV12-4 few CASSVFESDTQYF TGTGCCAGCAGTGTATTCGAGTCAGATACGCAGTATTTT
TRBD2 TRBJ2-1 TRBV20-1 . CSTSGRSYNEQFF TGCAGTACAAGCGGGAGGTCCTACAATGAGCAGTTCTTC
. TRBJ1-6 TRBV30 . CAWSGGVGSPLHF TGTGCCTGGAGTGGAGGGGTAGGCTCACCCCTCCACTTT
TRBD1 TRBJ2-1 TRBV3-1 many CASSHRDRGYNEQFF TGTGCCAGCAGCCACCGGGACAGGGGTTACAATGAGCAGTTCTTC
TRBD2 TRBJ2-2 TRBV7-9 . CATNPGLAGVTGELFF TGTGCCACCAATCCGGGACTAGCGGGAGTGACCGGGGAGCTGTTTTTT
TRBD1 TRBJ2-7 TRBV20-1 many CSAQTRDRTYEQYF TGCAGTGCCCAAACTCGGGACAGGACCTACGAGCAGTACTTC
. TRBJ1-5 TRBV28 many CASHRSGGPQHF TGTGCCAGCCATAGGTCAGGAGGACCCCAGCATTTT
. TRBJ1-4 TRBV20-1 many CSARVTVNEKLFF TGCAGTGCTAGAGTGACAGTTAATGAAAAACTGTTTTTT
. TRBJ2-7 TRBV11-2 many CASSPLNKQGLYF TGTGCCAGCAGCCCGCTGAACAAACAGGGTCTGTACTTC
TRBD2 TRBJ2-3 TRBV29-1 . CSVVDGLAVTDTQYF TGCAGCGTTGTGGATGGACTAGCGGTTACAGATACGCAGTATTTT
TRBD1 TRBJ1-5 TRBV7-9 . CASSLGKGQRNQPQHF TGTGCCAGCAGCTTAGGAAAGGGACAGCGCAATCAGCCCCAGCATTTT
. TRBJ1-2 TRBV20-1 . CSARDPAHYGYTF TGCAGTGCTAGAGATCCGGCCCACTATGGCTACACCTTC
. TRBJ2-3 TRBV10-1 . CASSESVTDTQYF TGCGCCAGCAGTGAGTCTGTCACAGATACGCAGTATTTT
TRBD1 TRBJ2-3 TRBV5-1 many CASSLAYLTGENTQYF TGCGCCAGCAGCTTGGCCTACCTGACAGGGGAGAATACGCAGTATTTT